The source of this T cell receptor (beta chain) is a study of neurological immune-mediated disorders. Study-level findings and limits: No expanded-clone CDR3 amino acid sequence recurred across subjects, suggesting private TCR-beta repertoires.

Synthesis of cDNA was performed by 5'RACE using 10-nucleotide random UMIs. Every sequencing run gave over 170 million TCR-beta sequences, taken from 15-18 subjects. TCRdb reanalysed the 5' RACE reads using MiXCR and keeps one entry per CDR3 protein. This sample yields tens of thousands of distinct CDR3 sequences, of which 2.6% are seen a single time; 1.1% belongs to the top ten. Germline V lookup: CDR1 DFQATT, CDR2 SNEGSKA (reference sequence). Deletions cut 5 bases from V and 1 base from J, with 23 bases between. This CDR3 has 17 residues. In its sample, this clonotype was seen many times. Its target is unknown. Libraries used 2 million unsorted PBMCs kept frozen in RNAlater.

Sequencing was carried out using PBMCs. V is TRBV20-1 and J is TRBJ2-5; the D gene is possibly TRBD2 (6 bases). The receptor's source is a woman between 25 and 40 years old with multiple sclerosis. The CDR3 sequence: CSAAASSPRGAQETQYF. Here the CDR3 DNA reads TGCAGTGCTGCAGCTAGCTCCCCCCGCGGGGCCCAAGAGACCCAGTACTTC.